This T cell receptor beta chain was sequenced for a study of blood T cell repertoires in COVID-19 (dated by TCRdb to the early 2020s). For the wider study: Samples from collaborators originated in the United States, Italy and Spain and spanned both the acute and convalescent phases of COVID-19. A de-identified subject ID, COVID-19 status, age in years and sex were almost always included in the sample metadata. The prospective study material was composed of cDNA or gDNA derived from T cells, B-cell-depleted T cells, or PBMCs. The repertoires were released in a freely available public database meant as a resource for research on the immune response to SARS-CoV-2. The samples were drawn from the first 160 participants of the ongoing ImmuneRACE study and from 1,200 or so subjects provided by 6 global collaborators. Where available, HLA class I and class II types were obtained from metadata supplied by the sample provider rather than from assay-based typing. The dataset comprised deeply sampled blood TCRbeta repertoires from subjects exposed to, actively infected with, or recovered from COVID-19.

Study-wide conclusions, independent of this receptor: How much clinical and demographic metadata was included differed by source and by participant, and the metadata was provided uncurated.

The trim is 1 base for V and 6 bases for J, with a gap of 9 bases between the germline ends. The CDR3 runs 13 amino acids, cysteine and phenylalanine included. This entry keeps only the CDR3 DNA: 39 bases, framed from base 1. CDR1 and CDR2, per the germline V gene, are SGHDN and FVKESK. TCRbeta CDR3 regions were amplified from genomic DNA using the immunoSEQ Assay, a bias-controlled multiplex PCR. The published analysis was carried out like this. Nucleated cell counts per sample were estimated from amplification of reference gene primers within the assay. To quantify the absolute abundance of each unique TCRbeta CDR3 rearrangement, sequence reads were collapsed and filtered. For each sample, productive Simpson clonality was calculated as the square root of Simpson's diversity index across productive rearrangements. TCRdb re-hosts the immuneACCESS table, in-frame sequences only. Its copies lack some clones; in the studies checked, an unresolved V gene accounts for under half of them, and the cause for the rest is not known. V, J and clone size were drawn from that table, and D and trimming were deduced from the DNA. The table for this sample lists fewer than 150,000 clones; less than 85% of them were counted only once. Approximately 6.5% of the sample lies in the top ten.

This clone showed up just a few times. No antigen is known for it. The record has no base qualities; no much larger clone is one base away. The sample contains more than one DNA sequence encoding this CDR3. The collaborating institutions used their own protocols to collect whole blood in K2EDTA tubes. Collaborator samples were shipped for TCRbeta analysis as frozen whole blood, isolated PBMCs, or DNA extracted from either sample type. The rearrangement joined TRBV14 to TRBJ1-2; too little of a D gene remains to name it. The source of this sequence is a human donor in a cohort sampled during active COVID-19. The sequencing input was peripheral blood. The encoded CDR3 is CASSQVQSHGYTF. The nucleotides read TGTGCCAGCAGCCAAGTGCAGTCTCATGGCTACACCTTC.